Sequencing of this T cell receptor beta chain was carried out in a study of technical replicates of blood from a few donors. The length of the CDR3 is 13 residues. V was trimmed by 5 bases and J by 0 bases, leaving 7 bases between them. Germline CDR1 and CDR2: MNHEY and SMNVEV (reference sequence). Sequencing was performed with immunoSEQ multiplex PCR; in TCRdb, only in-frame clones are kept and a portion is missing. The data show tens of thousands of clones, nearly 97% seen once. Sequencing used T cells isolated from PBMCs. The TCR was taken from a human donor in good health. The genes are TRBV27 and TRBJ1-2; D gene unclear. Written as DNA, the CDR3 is TGTGCCAGCAGTGAATCAGCTAACTATGGCTACACCTTC. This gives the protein CASSESANYGYTF.